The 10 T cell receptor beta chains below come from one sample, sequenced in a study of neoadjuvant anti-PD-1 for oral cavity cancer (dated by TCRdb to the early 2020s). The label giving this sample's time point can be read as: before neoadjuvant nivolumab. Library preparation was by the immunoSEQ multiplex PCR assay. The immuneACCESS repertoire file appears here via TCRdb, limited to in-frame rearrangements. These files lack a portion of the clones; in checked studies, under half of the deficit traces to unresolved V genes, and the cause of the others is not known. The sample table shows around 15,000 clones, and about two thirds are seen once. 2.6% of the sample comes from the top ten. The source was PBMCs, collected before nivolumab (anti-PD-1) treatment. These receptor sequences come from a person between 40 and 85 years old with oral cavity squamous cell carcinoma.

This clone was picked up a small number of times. The CDR3 sequence: CASSMSIGGQPQHF. CDR3 nucleotides: TGTGCCAGCAGCATGTCAATCGGCGGGCAGCCCCAGCATTTT. The gene calls are TRBV7-2 and TRBJ1-5; D call uncertain. Germline assignment: CDR1 SGHTA and CDR2 FQGNSA. This CDR3 has 14 amino acids. V gave up 5 bases and J gave up 7 bases, with 15 bases separating them.

The CDR3 region has the DNA TGTGCCACCAGCAGAGATCTCCGCCGGGGTGGCTACACCTTC. Translating it yields CATSRDLRRGGYTF. This chain uses TRBV15 with TRBJ1-2; D unclear. The CDR3 consists of 14 residues. The germline CDR1 and CDR2 sequences are LNHNV and YYDKDF (reference sequence). V shed 0 bases and J shed 7 bases, with 12 bases lying between them.

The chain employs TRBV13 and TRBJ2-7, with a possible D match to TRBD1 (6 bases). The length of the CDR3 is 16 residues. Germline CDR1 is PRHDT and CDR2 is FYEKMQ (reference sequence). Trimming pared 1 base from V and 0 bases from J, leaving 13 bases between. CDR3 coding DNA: TGTGCCAGCAGCTTAGCCTCAGGGGACCTCTCCTACGAGCAGTACTTC. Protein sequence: CASSLASGDLSYEQYF.

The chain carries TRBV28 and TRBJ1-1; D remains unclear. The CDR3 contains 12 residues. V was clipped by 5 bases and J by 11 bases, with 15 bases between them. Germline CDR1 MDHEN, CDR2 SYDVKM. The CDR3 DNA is TGTGCCAGCAGTGCCCGGTCCGGGGAGGCTTTCTTT. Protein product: CASSARSGEAFF.

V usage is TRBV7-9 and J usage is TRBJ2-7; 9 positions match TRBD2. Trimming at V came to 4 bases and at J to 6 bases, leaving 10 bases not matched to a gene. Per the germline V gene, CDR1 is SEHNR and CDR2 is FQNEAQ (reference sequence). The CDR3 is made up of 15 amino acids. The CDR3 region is CASSSTGTSWGEQYF. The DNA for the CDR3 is TGTGCCAGCAGCTCTACCGGGACTAGCTGGGGCGAGCAGTACTTC. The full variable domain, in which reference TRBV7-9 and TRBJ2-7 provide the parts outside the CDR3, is DTGVSQNPRHKITKRGQNVTFRCDPISEHNRLYWYRQTLGQGPEFLTYFQNEAQLEKSRLLSDRFSAERPKGSFSTLEIQRTEQGDSAMYLCASSSTGTSWGEQYFGPGTRLTVT.

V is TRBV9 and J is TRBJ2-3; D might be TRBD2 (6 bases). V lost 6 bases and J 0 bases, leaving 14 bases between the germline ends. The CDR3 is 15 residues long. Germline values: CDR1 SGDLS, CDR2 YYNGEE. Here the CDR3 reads CASNQLGGSTDTQYF. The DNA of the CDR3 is TGTGCCAGCAACCAACTCGGGGGTAGCACAGATACGCAGTATTTT.

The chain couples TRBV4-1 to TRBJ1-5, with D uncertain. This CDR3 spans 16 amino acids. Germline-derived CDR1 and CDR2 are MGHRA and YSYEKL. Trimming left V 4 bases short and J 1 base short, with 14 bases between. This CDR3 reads CASSPVKGSSNQPQHF. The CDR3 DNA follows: TGCGCCAGCAGCCCCGTCAAGGGTTCAAGCAATCAGCCCCAGCATTTT.

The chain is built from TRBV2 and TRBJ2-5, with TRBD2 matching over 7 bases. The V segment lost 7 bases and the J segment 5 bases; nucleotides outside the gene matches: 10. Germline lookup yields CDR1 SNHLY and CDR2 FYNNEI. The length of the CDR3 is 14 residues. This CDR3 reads CASNPLALPETQYF. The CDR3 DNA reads TGTGCCAGCAACCCACTAGCGCTCCCGGAGACCCAGTACTTC.

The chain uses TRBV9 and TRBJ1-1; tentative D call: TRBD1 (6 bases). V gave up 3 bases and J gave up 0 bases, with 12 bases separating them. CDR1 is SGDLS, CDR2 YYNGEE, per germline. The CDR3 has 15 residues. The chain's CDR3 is CASSGSGGLNTEAFF. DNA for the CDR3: TGTGCCAGCAGCGGGAGTGGGGGGCTGAACACTGAAGCTTTCTTT.

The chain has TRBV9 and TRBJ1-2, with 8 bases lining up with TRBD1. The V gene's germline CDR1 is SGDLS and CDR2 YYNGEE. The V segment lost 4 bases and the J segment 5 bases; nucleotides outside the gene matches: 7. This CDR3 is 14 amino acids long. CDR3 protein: CASSRPGQAYGYTF. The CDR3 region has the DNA TGTGCCAGCAGCCGCCCGGGACAGGCGTATGGCTACACCTTC.